The present T cell receptor (beta chain) was sequenced within a study of identical twins. Regarding the study as a whole: Analyses of zero insertions could, in part, be confounded by invariant MAIT and iNKT cells. Twin pairs had excess sharing that was weaker in beta out-of-frame sequences.

The CDR3 contains 14 residues. The germline V gene has CDR1 LNHDA and CDR2 SQIVND (reference sequence). With 0 bases removed from V and 2 bases from J, the gap between germline ends came to 7 bases. Healthy Caucasians alone served as donors. As to this clonotype: Its antigen is undetermined.

cDNA molecules carried unique molecular identifiers, and template switching added a universal primer site. TCRdb processed the 5' RACE reads anew with MiXCR; each CDR3 protein has one entry. The repertoire holds about 530,000 distinct CDR3 sequences, with about 22% as singletons. These data also formed part of another study, on yellow fever vaccine responses in identical twins.

This TCR was sampled from a woman younger than 30 in good health. The sequencing input was CD4+ T cells sorted from blood. The genes are TRBV19 and TRBJ1-1; D is unclear. CDR3 residues: CASSIEHKNTEAFF. CDR3 sequence (DNA): TGTGCCAGTAGTATAGAACACAAAAACACTGAAGCTTTCTTT.